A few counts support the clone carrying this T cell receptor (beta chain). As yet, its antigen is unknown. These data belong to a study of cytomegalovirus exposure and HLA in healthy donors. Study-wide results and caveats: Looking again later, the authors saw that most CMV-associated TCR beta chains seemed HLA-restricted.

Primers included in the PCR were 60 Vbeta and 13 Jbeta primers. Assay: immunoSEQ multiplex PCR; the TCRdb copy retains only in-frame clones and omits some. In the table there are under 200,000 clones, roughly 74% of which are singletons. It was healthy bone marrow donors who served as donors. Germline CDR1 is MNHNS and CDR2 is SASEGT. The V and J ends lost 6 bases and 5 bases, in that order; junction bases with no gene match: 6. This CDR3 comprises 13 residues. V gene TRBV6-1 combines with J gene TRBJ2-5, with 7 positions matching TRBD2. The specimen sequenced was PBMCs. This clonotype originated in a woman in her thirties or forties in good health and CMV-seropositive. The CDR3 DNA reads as TGTGCCAGCAGACCGGGACTACACGAGACCCAGTACTTC. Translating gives CASRPGLHETQYF.